Each of the 25 T cell receptor beta chains below was sequenced from the same sample in a study of CD4+ T cells in melanoma. Data came from immunoSEQ multiplex PCR; TCRdb stores just in-frame clones and leaves some out. This sample yields some 120,000 clones, of which about nine tenths are seen a single time; roughly 3.1% belongs to the top ten. The sequenced sample was peripheral blood. Every receptor here comes from a human donor with melanoma.

J is TRBJ2-3 and V is TRBV4-1; 8 bases are a match to TRBD2. Germline trimming cut 2 bases from V and 1 base from J; bases unmatched to any gene: 2. Germline CDR1 is MGHRA and CDR2 is YSYEKL. This CDR3 comprises 15 residues. The CDR3 spells CASSQRRGGTDTQYF. The CDR3 region has the DNA TGCGCCAGCAGCCAAAGGCGGGGGGGCACAGATACGCAGTATTTT.

The genes are TRBV19 and TRBJ2-2, with a possible D match to TRBD1 (6 bases). V gave up 6 bases and J gave up 2 bases, with 13 bases separating them. Germline assignment: CDR1 LNHDA and CDR2 SQIVND (reference sequence). The CDR3 runs to 15 residues. This CDR3 reads CASSRQATNTGELFF. CDR3 bases: TGTGCCAGTAGCCGACAGGCTACTAACACCGGGGAGCTGTTTTTT.

In DNA form, the CDR3 reads TGTGCCAGCAGCTATTTCGACACGTCGTACGAGCAGTACTTC. Translation: CASSYFDTSYEQYF. The rearrangement joins TRBV7-2 to TRBJ2-7; D gene unclear. Germline assignment: CDR1 SGHTA and CDR2 FQGNSA. V was cut by 4 bases and J by 4 bases, with 14 bases left in between. This CDR3 has 14 amino acids.

The V and J genes are TRBV28 and TRBJ2-1; the D is unclear. The germline V gene has CDR1 MDHEN and CDR2 SYDVKM. CDR3 length equals 13 residues. Trimming took off 6 bases at V and 5 bases at J, with 11 bases between the two ends. CDR3 in amino acids: CASRTIPDNEQFF. CDR3 bases: TGTGCCAGCAGAACCATCCCCGACAATGAGCAGTTCTTC. Filled out from reference TRBV28 and TRBJ2-1, the complete variable domain reads DVKVTQSSRYLVKRTGEKVFLECVQDMDHENMFWYRQDPGLGLRLIYFSYDVKMKEKGDIPEGYSVSREKKERFSLILESASTNQTSMYLCASRTIPDNEQFFGPGTRLTVL.

The chain is built from TRBV10-3 and TRBJ2-1; 7 nucleotides match TRBD1. V shed 3 bases, J shed 8 bases, and the junction held 10 bases outside the gene matches. The germline CDR1 and CDR2 sequences are ENHRY and SYGVKD. CDR3 length equals 15 residues. Here the CDR3 reads CAISDDREIGDEQFF. CDR3 sequence (DNA): TGTGCCATCAGTGATGACAGGGAGATTGGGGATGAGCAGTTCTTC.

This clone was counted a few times. The rearrangement uses TRBV29-1 and TRBJ1-1; tentative D call: TRBD1 (5 bases). V lost 6 bases and J 0 bases, leaving 11 bases between the germline ends. The V gene's germline CDR1 is SQVTM and CDR2 ANQGSEA. The CDR3 is 13 amino acids. CDR3 nucleotide sequence: TGCAGCGTATCCAGGGATTTGAACACTGAAGCTTTCTTT. Translating it yields CSVSRDLNTEAFF.

The CDR3 protein is CASSNPGQGRNEQFF. CDR3 coding DNA: TGTGCCAGCAGCAATCCGGGACAGGGCCGCAATGAGCAGTTCTTC. The genes are TRBV28 and TRBJ2-1, with 9 bases that match TRBD1. The germline V gene has CDR1 MDHEN and CDR2 SYDVKM. After removal of 6 bases from V and 6 bases from J, the junction contained 9 bases not matched to a gene. This CDR3 is 15 amino acids long. The whole variable domain, remainder taken from reference TRBV28 and TRBJ2-1, is DVKVTQSSRYLVKRTGEKVFLECVQDMDHENMFWYRQDPGLGLRLIYFSYDVKMKEKGDIPEGYSVSREKKERFSLILESASTNQTSMYLCASSNPGQGRNEQFFGPGTRLTVL.

The V call is TRBV7-6, the J call TRBJ2-7, with 9 bases fitting TRBD1. Germline CDR1 reads SGHVS; CDR2 reads FNYEAQ. The CDR3 totals 15 residues. V dropped 6 bases and J dropped 2; count of bases not matched to a gene: 8. CDR3 nucleotide sequence: TGTGCCAGCAGTCCTGACAGGGGGTACGCCTACGAGCAGTACTTC. Translated, it gives CASSPDRGYAYEQYF. Looking up the rest from reference TRBV7-6 and TRBJ2-7 gives the full variable domain: GAGVSQSPRYKVTKRGQDVALRCDPISGHVSLYWYRQALGQGPEFLTYFNYEAQQDKSGLPNDRFSAERPEGSISTLTIQRTEQRDSAMYRCASSPDRGYAYEQYFGPGTRLTVT.

This chain connects TRBV7-3 to TRBJ2-2, with D tentatively TRBD2 (5 bases). The V end lost 8 bases, the J end lost 7 bases, and 11 bases lay between the germline ends. The CDR3 runs to 12 residues. Germline CDR1 reads SGHTA; CDR2 reads FQGTGA. The CDR3 here is CASGVRGGELFF. The CDR3, as DNA: TGTGCCAGCGGCGTCCGGGGCGGGGAGCTGTTTTTT.

This clone was observed once. V is TRBV5-1 and J is TRBJ1-2; 8 nucleotides align to TRBD1. Looked up from germline, CDR1 is SGHRS and CDR2 is YFSETQ. With V trimmed by 5 bases and J by 4 bases, 7 bases remained unmatched. The CDR3 contains 14 residues. The CDR3 DNA reads TGCGCCAGCAGTCCCGGACAGGGCCCCTATGGCTACACCTTC. Protein sequence: CASSPGQGPYGYTF.

The chain has TRBV7-9 and TRBJ2-7, with D perhaps matching TRBD2 (7 bases). Germline-derived CDR1 and CDR2 are SEHNR and FQNEAQ (reference sequence). The CDR3 totals 16 residues. The V end was cut by 6 bases, the J end by 4 bases, with 22 bases between. Here the CDR3 reads CASSSREGGRGYEQYF. The DNA of the CDR3 is TGTGCCAGCAGTTCGAGGGAGGGGGGGCGGGGGTACGAGCAGTACTTC.

The rearrangement joins TRBV4-3 to TRBJ2-7; D call uncertain. The ends were cut back, 0 bases at V and 0 bases at J, with 9 bases in the middle. The CDR3 sequence is 15 residues long. The germline gives CDR1 LGHNA, CDR2 YSLEER. CDR3 loop: CASSQDRALSYEQYF. CDR3 nucleotides: TGCGCCAGCAGCCAAGACCGGGCCCTCTCCTACGAGCAGTACTTC.

V gene TRBV19 combines with J gene TRBJ1-1; TRBD1 matches 7 bases. Germline loops: CDR1 LNHDA, CDR2 SQIVND (reference sequence). The V gene end was trimmed by 6 bases and the J gene end by 4 bases; junction bases not matched to a gene: 11. The CDR3 length is 15 residues. CDR3 in amino acids: CASRPTTGDFTEAFF. In DNA, the CDR3 is TGTGCCAGTAGACCCACAACAGGGGATTTCACTGAAGCTTTCTTT.

The genes are TRBV9 and TRBJ2-5; TRBD2 aligns across 11 bases. This CDR3 has 16 residues. Germline V gene lookup returns CDR1 SGDLS and CDR2 YYNGEE. V dropped 3 bases and J dropped 2; count of bases not matched to a gene: 6. For the CDR3, the DNA is TGTGCCAGCAGCGCGGGGACTAGCGGAACACAAGAGACCCAGTACTTC. Amino acid sequence: CASSAGTSGTQETQYF.

V usage is TRBV21-1 and J usage is TRBJ2-2; the DNA was not compared with TRBD1, the D call given in the table. TRBV21-1 is a recognized pseudogene. The CDR3 has 17 amino acids. CDR3 region: CASSRRDTASNTGELFF. The CDR3 nucleotides are TGTGCCAGCAGCCGACGGGACACAGCTTCAAACACCGGGGAGCTGTTTTTT.

The chain links TRBV5-1 to TRBJ1-4, with TRBD1 as a possible D gene (6 bases). CDR3 length: 16 amino acids. Germline V gives CDR1 SGHRS, CDR2 YFSETQ. Trimming removed 4 bases from V and 4 bases from J, with 17 bases in between. CDR3 loop: CASSPLTGPLNEKLFF. CDR3 nucleotides: TGCGCCAGCAGCCCCCTCACAGGGCCCCTTAATGAAAAACTGTTTTTT.

The chain is built from TRBV29-1 and TRBJ1-6; 8 nucleotides line up with TRBD1. The CDR3 contains 13 residues. Unmatched junction bases numbered 3, after V lost 4 bases and J lost 7 bases. Per the germline V gene, CDR1 is SQVTM and CDR2 is ANQGSEA. The CDR3 spells CSVGTGTNSPLHF. CDR3 DNA sequence: TGCAGCGTTGGGACAGGGACCAATTCACCCCTCCACTTT.

The chain combines TRBV7-2 with TRBJ1-2, with TRBD1 as a possible D gene (5 bases). This CDR3 is 12 amino acids long. Germline V gene data show CDR1 as SGHTA and CDR2 as FQGNSA. V shed 8 bases and J shed 4 bases, with 11 bases lying between them. The CDR3 nucleotides read TGTGCCAGCCTTGACAGAGCCTATGGCTACACCTTC. Its translation: CASLDRAYGYTF.

V usage is TRBV4-1 and J usage is TRBJ1-1; D gene uncertain. This CDR3 comprises 13 residues. The V end was cut by 5 bases, the J end by 1 base, with 8 bases between. Germline assignment: CDR1 MGHRA and CDR2 YSYEKL. This chain's CDR3 is CASSYDPNTEAFF. The CDR3 coding sequence is TGCGCCAGCAGCTATGACCCGAACACTGAAGCTTTCTTT.

This chain connects TRBV5-1 to TRBJ2-3; 8 nucleotides line up with TRBD1. J was trimmed by 5 bases and V by 3 bases; bases with no gene match: 8. Per the germline V gene, CDR1 is SGHRS and CDR2 is YFSETQ. This CDR3 is built from 15 residues. CDR3 DNA sequence: TGCGCCAGCAGCTCGAAGACAGGGGCGGAAGATACGCAGTATTTT. Its protein is CASSSKTGAEDTQYF. The entire variable domain, with the rest obtained from reference TRBV5-1 and TRBJ2-3, is as follows: KAGVTQTPRYLIKTRGQQVTLSCSPISGHRSVSWYQQTPGQGLQFLFEYFSETQRNKGNFPGRFSGRQFSNSRSEMNVSTLELGDSALYLCASSSKTGAEDTQYFGPGTRLTVL.

This clone has only one observation. This sequence joins TRBV7-6 and TRBJ2-5; D is undetermined. This CDR3 is built from 12 residues. Germline CDR1 is SGHVS and CDR2 is FNYEAQ. Between the trimmed V and J ends, which lost 5 bases and 2 bases, there was a span of 6 bases. This chain's CDR3 is CASSPNQETQYF. DNA for the CDR3: TGTGCCAGCAGCCCGAATCAAGAGACCCAGTACTTC.

Worth noting for this clone: The sample contains more than one DNA sequence encoding this CDR3. This chain joins TRBV11-3 and TRBJ2-3; no reliable D call. The CDR3 covers 13 residues. Trimming stripped 1 base from V and 6 bases from J, with 8 bases between. Germline V gene lookup returns CDR1 SGHNT and CDR2 YENEEA. This CDR3 is CASSLGPRDTQYF. The CDR3 nucleotides read TGTGCCAGCAGCTTAGGCCCCCGGGATACGCAGTATTTT.

The chain couples TRBV7-8 to TRBJ1-4; D is unclear. V was clipped by 3 bases and J by 6 bases, with 5 bases between them. The CDR3 sequence is 12 residues long. Per germline, CDR1 SGHVS and CDR2 FQNEAQ. In nucleotides, the CDR3 is TGTGCCAGCAGCTTTTTTGATGAAAAACTGTTTTTT. Translated, it gives CASSFFDEKLFF.

This clone was seen a single time. The J gene is TRBJ1-5, the V gene TRBV7-2, with D possibly matching TRBD1 (5 bases). The V gene lost 5 bases and the J gene lost 0 bases, with 14 bases spanning the gap. The CDR3 runs to 16 residues. Germline V gene lookup returns CDR1 SGHTA and CDR2 FQGNSA. The DNA for the CDR3 is TGTGCCAGCAGCCGGCTCCAGGGTTATAGCAATCAGCCCCAGCATTTT. Translating gives CASSRLQGYSNQPQHF. Using reference TRBV7-2 and TRBJ1-5 for the parts outside the CDR3, the full variable domain is GAGVSQSPSNKVTEKGKDVELRCDPISGHTALYWYRQSLGQGLEFLIYFQGNSAPDKSGLPSDRFSAERTGGSVSTLTIQRTQQEDSAVYLCASSRLQGYSNQPQHFGDGTRLSIL.

V usage is TRBV7-2 and J usage is TRBJ2-7; 7 bases are a match to TRBD2. Germline-derived CDR1 and CDR2 are SGHTA and FQGNSA. The ends lost 1 base at V and 3 bases at J; junction bases unmatched: 9. This CDR3 is built from 16 residues. CDR3 nucleotides: TGTGCCAGCAGCTTAGTACCGACCCCGGGGGGCTACGAGCAGTACTTC. Amino acid sequence: CASSLVPTPGGYEQYF.